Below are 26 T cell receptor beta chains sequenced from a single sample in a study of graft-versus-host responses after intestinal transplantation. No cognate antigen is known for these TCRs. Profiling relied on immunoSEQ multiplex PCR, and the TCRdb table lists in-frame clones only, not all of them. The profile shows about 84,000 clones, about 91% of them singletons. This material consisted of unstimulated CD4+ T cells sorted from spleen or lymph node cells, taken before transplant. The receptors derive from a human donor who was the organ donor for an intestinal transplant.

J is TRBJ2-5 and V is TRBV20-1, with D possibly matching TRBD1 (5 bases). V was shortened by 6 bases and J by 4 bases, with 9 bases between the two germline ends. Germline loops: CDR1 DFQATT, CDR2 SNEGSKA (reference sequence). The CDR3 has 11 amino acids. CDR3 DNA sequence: TGCAGTGCCTCCAGGGCAGAGACCCAGTACTTC. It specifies CSASRAETQYF.

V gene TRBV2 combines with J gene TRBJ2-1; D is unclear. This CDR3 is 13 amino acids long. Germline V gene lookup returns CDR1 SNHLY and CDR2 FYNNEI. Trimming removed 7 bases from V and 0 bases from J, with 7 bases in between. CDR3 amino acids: CASILSSYNEQFF. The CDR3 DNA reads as TGTGCCAGCATTCTCAGCTCCTACAATGAGCAGTTCTTC.

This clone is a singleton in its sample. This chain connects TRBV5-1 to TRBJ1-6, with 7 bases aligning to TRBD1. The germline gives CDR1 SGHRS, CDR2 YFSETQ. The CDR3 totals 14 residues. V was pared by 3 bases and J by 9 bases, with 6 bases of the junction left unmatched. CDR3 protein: CASSSGTEASPLHF. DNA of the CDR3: TGCGCCAGCAGCTCCGGGACAGAGGCTTCACCCCTCCACTTT.

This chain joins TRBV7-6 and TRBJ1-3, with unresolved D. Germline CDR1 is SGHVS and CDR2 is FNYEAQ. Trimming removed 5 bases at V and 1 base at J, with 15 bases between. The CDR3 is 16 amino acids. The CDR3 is CASSPNLADSGNTIYF. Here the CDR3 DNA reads TGTGCCAGCAGCCCAAACCTTGCAGATTCTGGAAACACCATATATTTT.

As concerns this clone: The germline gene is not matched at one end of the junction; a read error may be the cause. The CDR3 loop reads CASSPRTSAVLGELFF. CDR3 nucleotides: TGTGCTAGCAGCCCAAGGACTAGCGCTGTCCTCGGGGAGCTGTTTTTT. The chain links TRBV7-7 to TRBJ2-2, with 9 bases identical to TRBD2. The length of the CDR3 is 16 residues. Germline CDR1 is SSHAT and CDR2 is FNYEAQ (reference sequence).

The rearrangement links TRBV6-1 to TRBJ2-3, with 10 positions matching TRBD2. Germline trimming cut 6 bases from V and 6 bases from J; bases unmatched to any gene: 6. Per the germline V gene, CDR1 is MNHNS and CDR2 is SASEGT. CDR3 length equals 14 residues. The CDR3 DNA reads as TGTGCCAGCAGGGTAGCGGGGGGCAGGGATACGCAGTATTTT. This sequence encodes CASRVAGGRDTQYF.

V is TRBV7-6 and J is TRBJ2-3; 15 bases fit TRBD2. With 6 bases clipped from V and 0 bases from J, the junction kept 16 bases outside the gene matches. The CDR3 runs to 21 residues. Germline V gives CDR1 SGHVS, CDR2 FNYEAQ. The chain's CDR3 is CASSTPGTSGRTKPSTDTQYF. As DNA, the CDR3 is TGTGCCAGCAGTACCCCCGGGACTAGCGGGAGGACAAAACCGAGCACAGATACGCAGTATTTT.

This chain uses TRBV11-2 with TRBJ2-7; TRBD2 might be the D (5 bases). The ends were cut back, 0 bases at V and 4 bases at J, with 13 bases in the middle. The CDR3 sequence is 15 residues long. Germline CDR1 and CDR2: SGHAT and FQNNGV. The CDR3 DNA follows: TGTGCCAGCAGCTTAGATCGCGGGTTGGGGTACGAGCAGTACTTC. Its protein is CASSLDRGLGYEQYF.

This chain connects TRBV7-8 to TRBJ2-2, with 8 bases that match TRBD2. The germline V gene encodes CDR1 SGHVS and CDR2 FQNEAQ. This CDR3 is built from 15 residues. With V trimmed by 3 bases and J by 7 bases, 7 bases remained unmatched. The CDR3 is CASSFTGGLGGELFF. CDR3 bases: TGTGCCAGCAGCTTTACGGGAGGGCTTGGCGGGGAGCTGTTTTTT.

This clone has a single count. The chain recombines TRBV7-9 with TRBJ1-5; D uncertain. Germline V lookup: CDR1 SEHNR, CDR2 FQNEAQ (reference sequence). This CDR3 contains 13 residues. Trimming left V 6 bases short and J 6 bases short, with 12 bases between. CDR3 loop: CASSAGKGQPQHF. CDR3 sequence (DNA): TGTGCCAGCAGTGCGGGGAAAGGTCAGCCCCAGCATTTT.

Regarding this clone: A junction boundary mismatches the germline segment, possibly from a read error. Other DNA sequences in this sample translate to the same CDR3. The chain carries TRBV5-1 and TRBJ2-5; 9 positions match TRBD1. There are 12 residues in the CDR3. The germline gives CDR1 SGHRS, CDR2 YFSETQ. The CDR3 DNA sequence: TGTGCCAGCAAGGGACAGGGAGAGACCCAGTACTTC. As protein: CASKGQGETQYF.

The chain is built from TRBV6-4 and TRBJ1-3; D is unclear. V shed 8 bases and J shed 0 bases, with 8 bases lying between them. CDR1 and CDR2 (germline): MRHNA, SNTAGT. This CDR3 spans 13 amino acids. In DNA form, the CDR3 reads TGTGCCAGCTCCCTAGACTCTGGAAACACCATATATTTT. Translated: CASSLDSGNTIYF.

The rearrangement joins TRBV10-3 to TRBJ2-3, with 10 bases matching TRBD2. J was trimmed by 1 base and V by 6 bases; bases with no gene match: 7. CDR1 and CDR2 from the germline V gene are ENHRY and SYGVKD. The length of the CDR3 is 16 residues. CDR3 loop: CAIRDPTSGGTDTQYF. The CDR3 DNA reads TGTGCCATCAGAGACCCTACTAGCGGGGGCACAGATACGCAGTATTTT.

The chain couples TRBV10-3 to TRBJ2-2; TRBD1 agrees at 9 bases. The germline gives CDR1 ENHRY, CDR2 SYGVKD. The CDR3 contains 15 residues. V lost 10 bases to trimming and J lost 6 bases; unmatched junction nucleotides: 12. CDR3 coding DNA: TGTGCCAGCGGGACCGGGACAGGGACCGCCGGGGAGCTGTTTTTT. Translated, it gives CASGTGTGTAGELFF.

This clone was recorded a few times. The CDR3 nucleotides read TGTGCCAGGACAGGGGGCGAAAAACTGTTTTTT. Amino acid sequence: CARTGGEKLFF. V gene TRBV21-1 combines with J gene TRBJ1-4; the listed D gene, TRBD1, was not tested against the DNA. TRBV21-1 counts as a pseudogene. The CDR3 length is 11 residues.

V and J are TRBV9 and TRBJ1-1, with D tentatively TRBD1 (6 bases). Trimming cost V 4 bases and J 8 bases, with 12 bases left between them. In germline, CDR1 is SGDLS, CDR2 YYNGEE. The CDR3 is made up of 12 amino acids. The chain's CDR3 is CASSKYDREAFF. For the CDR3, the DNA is TGTGCCAGCAGCAAATACGACAGGGAAGCTTTCTTT.

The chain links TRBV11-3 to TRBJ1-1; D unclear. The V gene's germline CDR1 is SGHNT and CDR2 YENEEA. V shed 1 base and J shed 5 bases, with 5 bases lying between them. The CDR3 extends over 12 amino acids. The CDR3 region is CASSLGPTEAFF. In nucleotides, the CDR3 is TGTGCCAGCAGCTTAGGTCCGACTGAAGCTTTCTTT.

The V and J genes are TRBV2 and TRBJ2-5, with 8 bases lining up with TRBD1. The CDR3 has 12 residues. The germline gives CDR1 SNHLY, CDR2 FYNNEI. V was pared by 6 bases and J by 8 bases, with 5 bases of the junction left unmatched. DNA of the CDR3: TGTGCCAGCAGAGCGGACAGGGAAACCCAGTACTTC. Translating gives CASRADRETQYF.

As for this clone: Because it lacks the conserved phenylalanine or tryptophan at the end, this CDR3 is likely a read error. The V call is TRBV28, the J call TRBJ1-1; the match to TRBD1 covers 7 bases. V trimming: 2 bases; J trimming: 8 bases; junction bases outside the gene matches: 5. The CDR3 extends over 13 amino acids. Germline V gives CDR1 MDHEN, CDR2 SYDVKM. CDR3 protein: CASSLLDRAEAFL. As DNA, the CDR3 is TGTGCCAGCAGTTTACTCGACAGGGCCGAAGCTTTCCTT.

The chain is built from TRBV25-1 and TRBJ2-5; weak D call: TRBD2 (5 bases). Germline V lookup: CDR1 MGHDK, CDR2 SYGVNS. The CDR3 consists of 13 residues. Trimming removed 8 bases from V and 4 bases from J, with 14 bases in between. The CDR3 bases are TGTGCCAGCGGGGAGTATGGGCGAGAGACCCAGTACTTC. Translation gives CASGEYGRETQYF.

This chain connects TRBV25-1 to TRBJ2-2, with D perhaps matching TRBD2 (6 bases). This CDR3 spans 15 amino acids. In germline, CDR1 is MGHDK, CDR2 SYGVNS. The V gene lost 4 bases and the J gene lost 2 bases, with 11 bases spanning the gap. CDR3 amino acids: CASSGLGTNTGELFF. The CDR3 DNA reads TGTGCCAGCAGTGGCTTAGGGACTAACACCGGGGAGCTGTTTTTT.

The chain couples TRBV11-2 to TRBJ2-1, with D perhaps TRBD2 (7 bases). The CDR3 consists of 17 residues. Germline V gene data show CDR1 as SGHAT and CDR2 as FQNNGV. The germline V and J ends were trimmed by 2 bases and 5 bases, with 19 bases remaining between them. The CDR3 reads CASSLTLLRGGNNEQFF. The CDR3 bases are TGTGCCAGCAGCTTAACGTTGTTACGCGGGGGCAACAATGAGCAGTTCTTC.

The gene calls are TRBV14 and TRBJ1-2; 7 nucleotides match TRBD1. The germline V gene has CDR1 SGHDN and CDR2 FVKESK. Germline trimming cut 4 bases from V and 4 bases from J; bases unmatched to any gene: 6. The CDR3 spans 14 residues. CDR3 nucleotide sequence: TGTGCCAGCAGCCCACAGGGGTCCTTCTATGGCTACACCTTC. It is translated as CASSPQGSFYGYTF.

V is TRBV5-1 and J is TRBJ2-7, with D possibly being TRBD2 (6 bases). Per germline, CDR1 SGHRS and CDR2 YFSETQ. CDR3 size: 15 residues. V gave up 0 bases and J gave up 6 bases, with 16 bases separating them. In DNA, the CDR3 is TGCGCCAGCAGCTTGGTTGGGGGGAGTCTGGTCGAGCAGTACTTC. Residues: CASSLVGGSLVEQYF.

CDR3 region: CASSVEGPPRGTQYF. CDR3 nucleotides: TGTGCCAGCAGCGTTGAAGGACCACCTCGGGGTACGCAGTATTTT. The chain combines TRBV9 with TRBJ2-3; TRBD2 might be the D (5 bases). The CDR3 extends over 15 amino acids. The germline gives CDR1 SGDLS, CDR2 YYNGEE. V shed 2 bases and J shed 8 bases, with 18 bases lying between them.

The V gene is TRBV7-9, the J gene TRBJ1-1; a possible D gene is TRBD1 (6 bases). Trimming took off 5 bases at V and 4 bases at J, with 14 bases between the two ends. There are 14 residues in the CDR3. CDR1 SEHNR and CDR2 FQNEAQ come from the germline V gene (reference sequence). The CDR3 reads CASSPKRGGTEAFF. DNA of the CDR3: TGTGCCAGCAGCCCTAAGAGGGGGGGCACTGAAGCTTTCTTT.